This T cell receptor beta chain was recovered during a study of early T cells in non-severe SARS-CoV-2 infection (dated by TCRdb to the early 2020s). Describing the broader study: Because TCR sequencing was done on bulk RNA from unsorted whole blood, the alpha and beta chains could not be paired.

The study was a case-control design nested within a healthcare worker cohort in London, UK, with weekly nasopharyngeal swab PCR tests and blood sampling. Healthcare workers were recruited during the week of the UK lockdown, between 23 and 31 March 2020, and followed weekly for up to roughly 15 weeks. Library generation was performed with 5' RACE. The run used a NextSeq 500. The TCR library protocol attached unique molecular identifiers to individual cDNA molecules to correct for sequencing error and PCR bias. TCR alpha and beta chains were both sequenced, and the abundances of alpha and beta sequences in each sample were closely correlated with each other. The authors' analysis ran thus. Decombinator V4 was used to annotate the V gene, J gene and CDR3 of the TCR sequences. Expanded TCRs were defined as changing significantly between any two time points under a Poisson model with p below 0.0001. TCR abundances were normalised to the total number of TCRs sequenced per sample and expressed as counts per million. MAIT TCRs were defined by TRAV1-2 paired with TRAJ12, TRAJ20 or TRAJ33, and iNKT TCRs by TRAV10 paired with TRAJ18. VDJdb, accessed 1 November 2021, was searched for CMV, EBV and SARS-CoV-2 annotated TCRs, with TCRs annotated for multiple antigens excluded. TCRdb itself trimmed the public reads at Q25 with fastp, ran MiXCR and retained productive beta chains. Each entry is one CDR3 protein sequence, shown with its most common DNA and genes. Here the V and J calls rest on TCRdb's processing, not on the authors' analysis. The sample contains roughly 49,000 distinct CDR3 sequences, about 4% of them found a single time. Around 6% of the sample is in the top ten clones.

This clonotype was recorded a few times. No antigen is known for it. The sample holds no much larger clone one base away, and base qualities are not on file. The germline V gene supplies CDR1 MNHNS and CDR2 SASEGT. Germline trimming: 4 bases from V, 5 bases from J; junction bases outside gene matches: 6. The CDR3 goes from the cysteine to the phenylalanine over 14 residues. Just CDR3 DNA is preserved here, 42 bases in frame from base 1. The paper as a whole reports these results and caveats: VDJdb matching was skewed toward anti-spike CD8 responses and likely underestimated virus-specific expansions by missing private and CD4 specificities.

What was sequenced was whole blood. The chain joins TRBV6-1 to TRBJ2-3; 7 middle bases align to TRBD1. The sequence was collected from an adult who was a healthcare worker with PCR-confirmed SARS-CoV-2 infection or an uninfected control (not recorded which). The bases read TGTGCCAGCAGTGTCGGGACAGCCGAAGATACGCAGTATTTT. This sequence encodes CASSVGTAEDTQYF.